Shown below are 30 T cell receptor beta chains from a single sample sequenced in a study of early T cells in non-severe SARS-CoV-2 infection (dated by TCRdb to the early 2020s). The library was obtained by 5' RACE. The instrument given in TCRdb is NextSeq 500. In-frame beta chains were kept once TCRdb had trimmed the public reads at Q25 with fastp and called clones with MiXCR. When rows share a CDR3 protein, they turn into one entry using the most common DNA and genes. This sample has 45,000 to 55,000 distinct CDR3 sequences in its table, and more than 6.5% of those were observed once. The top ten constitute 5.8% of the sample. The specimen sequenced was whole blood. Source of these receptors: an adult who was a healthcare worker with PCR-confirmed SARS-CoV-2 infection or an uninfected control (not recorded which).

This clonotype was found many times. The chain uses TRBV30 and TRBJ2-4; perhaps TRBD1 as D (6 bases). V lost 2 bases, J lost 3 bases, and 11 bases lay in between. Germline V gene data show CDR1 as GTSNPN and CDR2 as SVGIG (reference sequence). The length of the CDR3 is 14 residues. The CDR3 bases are TGTGCCTGGAGTACAGGGTCGGACAAAAACATTCAGTACTTC. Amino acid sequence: CAWSTGSDKNIQYF.

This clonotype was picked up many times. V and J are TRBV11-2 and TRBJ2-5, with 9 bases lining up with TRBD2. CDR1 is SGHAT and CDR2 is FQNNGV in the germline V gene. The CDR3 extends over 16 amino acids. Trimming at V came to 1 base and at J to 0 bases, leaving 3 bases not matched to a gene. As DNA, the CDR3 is TGTGCCAGCAGCTTAGTAGCGGGGGTGTACCAAGAGACCCAGTACTTC. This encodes CASSLVAGVYQETQYF.

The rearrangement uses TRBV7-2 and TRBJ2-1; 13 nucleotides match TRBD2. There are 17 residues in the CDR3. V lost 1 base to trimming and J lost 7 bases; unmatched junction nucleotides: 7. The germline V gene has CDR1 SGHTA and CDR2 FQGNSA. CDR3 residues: CASSLGYPGLAGNEQFF. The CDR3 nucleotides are TGTGCCAGCAGCTTAGGATACCCGGGACTAGCGGGGAATGAGCAGTTCTTC.

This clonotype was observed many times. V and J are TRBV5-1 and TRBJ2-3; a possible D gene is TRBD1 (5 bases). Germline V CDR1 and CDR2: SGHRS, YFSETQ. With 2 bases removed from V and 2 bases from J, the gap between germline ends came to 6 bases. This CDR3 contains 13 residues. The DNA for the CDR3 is TGCGCCAGCAGCTTCAGGGACACAGATACGCAGTATTTT. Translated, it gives CASSFRDTDTQYF.

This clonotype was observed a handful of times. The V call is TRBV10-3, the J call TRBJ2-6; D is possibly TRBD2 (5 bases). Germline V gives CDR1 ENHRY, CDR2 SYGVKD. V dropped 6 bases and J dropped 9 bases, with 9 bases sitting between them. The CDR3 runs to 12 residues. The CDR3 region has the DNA TGTGCCATCAGCCGGGAAGGCAACGTCCTGACTTTC. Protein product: CAISREGNVLTF.

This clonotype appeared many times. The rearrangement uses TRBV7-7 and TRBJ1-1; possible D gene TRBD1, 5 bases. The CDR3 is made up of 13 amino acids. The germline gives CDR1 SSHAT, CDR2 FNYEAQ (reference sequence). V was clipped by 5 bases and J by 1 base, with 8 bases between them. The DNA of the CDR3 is TGTGCCAGCAGCGTACAGGAGAACACTGAAGCTTTCTTT. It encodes CASSVQENTEAFF.

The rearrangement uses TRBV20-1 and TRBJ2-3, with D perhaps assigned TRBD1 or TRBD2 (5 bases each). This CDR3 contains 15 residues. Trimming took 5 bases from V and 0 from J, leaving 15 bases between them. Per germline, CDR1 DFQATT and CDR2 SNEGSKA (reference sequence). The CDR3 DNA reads TGCAGTGCTCCCCGGGGCCATACGAGCACAGATACGCAGTATTTT. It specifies CSAPRGHTSTDTQYF.

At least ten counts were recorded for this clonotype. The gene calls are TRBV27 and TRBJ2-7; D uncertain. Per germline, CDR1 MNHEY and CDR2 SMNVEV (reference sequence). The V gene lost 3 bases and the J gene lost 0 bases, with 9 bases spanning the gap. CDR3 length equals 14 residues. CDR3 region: CASSFMRSSYEQYF. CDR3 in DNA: TGTGCCAGCAGTTTTATGCGGAGCTCCTACGAGCAGTACTTC.

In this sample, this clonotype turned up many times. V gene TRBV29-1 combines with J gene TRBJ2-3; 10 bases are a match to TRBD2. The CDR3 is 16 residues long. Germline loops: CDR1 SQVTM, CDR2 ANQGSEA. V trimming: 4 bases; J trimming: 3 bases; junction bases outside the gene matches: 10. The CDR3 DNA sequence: TGCAGCGTTGCCCTCCTTAGCGGGGGGCTTACAGATACGCAGTATTTT. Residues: CSVALLSGGLTDTQYF.

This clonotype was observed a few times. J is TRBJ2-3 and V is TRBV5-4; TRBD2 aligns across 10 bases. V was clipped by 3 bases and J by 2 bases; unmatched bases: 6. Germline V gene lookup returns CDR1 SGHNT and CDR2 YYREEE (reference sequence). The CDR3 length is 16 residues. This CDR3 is CASSSLLAGVTDTQYF. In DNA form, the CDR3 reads TGTGCCAGCAGCTCCCTCCTAGCGGGGGTCACAGATACGCAGTATTTT.

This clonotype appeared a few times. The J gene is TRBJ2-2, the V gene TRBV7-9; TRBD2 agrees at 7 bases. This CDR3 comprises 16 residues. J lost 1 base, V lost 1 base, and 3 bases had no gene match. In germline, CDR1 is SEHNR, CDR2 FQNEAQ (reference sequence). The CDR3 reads CASSLVSGRNTGELFF. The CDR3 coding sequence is TGTGCCAGCAGCTTAGTTAGCGGGCGGAACACCGGGGAGCTGTTTTTT.

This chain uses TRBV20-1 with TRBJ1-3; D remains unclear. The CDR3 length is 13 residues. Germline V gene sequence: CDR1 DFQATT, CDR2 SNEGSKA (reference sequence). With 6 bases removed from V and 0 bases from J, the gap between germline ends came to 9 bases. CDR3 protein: CSAAGFSGNTIYF. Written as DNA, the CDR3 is TGCAGTGCCGCTGGGTTCTCTGGAAACACCATATATTTT.

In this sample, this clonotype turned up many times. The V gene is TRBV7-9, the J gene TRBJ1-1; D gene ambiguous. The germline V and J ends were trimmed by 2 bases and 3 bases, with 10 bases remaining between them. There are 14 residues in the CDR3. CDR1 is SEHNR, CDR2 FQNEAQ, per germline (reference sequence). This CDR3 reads CASSLLAGYTEAFF. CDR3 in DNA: TGTGCCAGCAGCTTATTAGCGGGCTACACTGAAGCTTTCTTT.

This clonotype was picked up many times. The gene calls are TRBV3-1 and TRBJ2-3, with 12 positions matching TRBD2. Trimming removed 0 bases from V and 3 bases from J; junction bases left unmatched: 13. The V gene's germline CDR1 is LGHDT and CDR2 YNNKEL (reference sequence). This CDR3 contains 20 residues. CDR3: CASSQDARTSGVSETDTQYF. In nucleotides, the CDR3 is TGTGCCAGCAGCCAAGATGCGAGGACTAGCGGGGTGTCAGAAACAGATACGCAGTATTTT.

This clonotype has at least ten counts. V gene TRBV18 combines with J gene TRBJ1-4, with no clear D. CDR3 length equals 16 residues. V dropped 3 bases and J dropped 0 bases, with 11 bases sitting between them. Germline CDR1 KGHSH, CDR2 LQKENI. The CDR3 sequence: CASSPRAGTTNEKLFF. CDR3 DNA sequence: TGTGCCAGCTCACCCCGGGCGGGGACAACTAATGAAAAACTGTTTTTT.

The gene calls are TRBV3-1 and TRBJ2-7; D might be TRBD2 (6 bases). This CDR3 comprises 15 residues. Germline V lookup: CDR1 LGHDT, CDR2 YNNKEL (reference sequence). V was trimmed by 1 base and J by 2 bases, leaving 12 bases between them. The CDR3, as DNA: TGTGCCAGCAGCCAAGGAGCGGGCTCTGCCTACGAGCAGTACTTC. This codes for CASSQGAGSAYEQYF.

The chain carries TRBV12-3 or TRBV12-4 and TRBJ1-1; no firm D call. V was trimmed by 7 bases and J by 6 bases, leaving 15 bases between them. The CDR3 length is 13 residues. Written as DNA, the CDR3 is TGTGCCAGCAACCCCTCAGGACGGCCTGAAGCTTTCTTT. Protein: CASNPSGRPEAFF.

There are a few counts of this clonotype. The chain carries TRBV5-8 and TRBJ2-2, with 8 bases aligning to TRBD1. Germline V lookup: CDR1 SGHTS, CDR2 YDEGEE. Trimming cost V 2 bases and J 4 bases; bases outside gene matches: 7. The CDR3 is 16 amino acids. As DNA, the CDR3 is TGTGCCAGCAGCTTTGGCCAGGGGGCGGGCACCGGGGAGCTGTTTTTT. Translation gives CASSFGQGAGTGELFF. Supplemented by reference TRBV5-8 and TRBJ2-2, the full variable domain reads EAGVTQSPTHLIKTRGQQATLRCSPISGHTSVYWYQQALGLGLQFLLWYDEGEERNRGNFPPRFSGRQFPNYSSELNVNALELEDSALYLCASSFGQGAGTGELFFGEGSRLTVL.

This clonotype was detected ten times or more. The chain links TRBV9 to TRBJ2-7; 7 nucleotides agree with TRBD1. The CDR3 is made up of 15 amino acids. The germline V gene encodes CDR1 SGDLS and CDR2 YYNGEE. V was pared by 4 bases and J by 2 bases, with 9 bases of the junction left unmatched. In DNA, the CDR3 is TGTGCCAGCAGCTCCGGGACAGCAAATACCTACGAGCAGTACTTC. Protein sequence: CASSSGTANTYEQYF.

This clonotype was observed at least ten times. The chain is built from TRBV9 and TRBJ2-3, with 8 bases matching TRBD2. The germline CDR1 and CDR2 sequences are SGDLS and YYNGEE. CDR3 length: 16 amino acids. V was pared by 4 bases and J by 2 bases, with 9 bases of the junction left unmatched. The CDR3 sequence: CASSFSTSGLTDTQYF. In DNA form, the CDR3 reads TGTGCCAGCAGCTTCAGTACTAGCGGCCTCACAGATACGCAGTATTTT. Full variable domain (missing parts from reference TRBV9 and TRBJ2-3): DSGVTQTPKHLITATGQRVTLRCSPRSGDLSVYWYQQSLDQGLQFLIQYYNGEERAKGNILERFSAQQFPDLHSELNLSSLELGDSALYFCASSFSTSGLTDTQYFGPGTRLTVL.

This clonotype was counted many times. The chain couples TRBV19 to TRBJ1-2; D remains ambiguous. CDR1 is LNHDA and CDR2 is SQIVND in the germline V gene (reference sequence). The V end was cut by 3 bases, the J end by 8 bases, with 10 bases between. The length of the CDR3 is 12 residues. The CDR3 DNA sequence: TGTGCCAGTAGTATCGGAACATTGGGCTACACCTTC. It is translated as CASSIGTLGYTF.

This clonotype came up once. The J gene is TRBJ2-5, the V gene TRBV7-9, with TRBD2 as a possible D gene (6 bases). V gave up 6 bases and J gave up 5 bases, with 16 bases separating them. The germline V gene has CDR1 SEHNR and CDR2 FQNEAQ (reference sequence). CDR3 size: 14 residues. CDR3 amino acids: CASSIRGRGETQYF. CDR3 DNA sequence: TGTGCCAGCAGTATACGTGGACGGGGGGAGACCCAGTACTTC.

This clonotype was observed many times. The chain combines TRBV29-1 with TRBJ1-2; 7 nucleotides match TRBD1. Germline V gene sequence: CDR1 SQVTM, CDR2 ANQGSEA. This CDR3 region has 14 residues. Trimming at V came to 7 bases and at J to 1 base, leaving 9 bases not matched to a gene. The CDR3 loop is CSARTGTLNYGYTF. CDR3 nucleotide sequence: TGCAGCGCTAGGACAGGTACCCTTAACTATGGCTACACCTTC.

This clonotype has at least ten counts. The CDR3 DNA is TGCAGTGCTAGGACTAGCGGGGGTCTAATAGGCACGCAGTATTTT. Its protein is CSARTSGGLIGTQYF. The chain links TRBV20-1 to TRBJ2-3; 12 bases line up with TRBD2. This CDR3 contains 15 residues. V trimming: 3 bases; J trimming: 9 bases; junction bases outside the gene matches: 10. Germline V gene lookup returns CDR1 DFQATT and CDR2 SNEGSKA (reference sequence).

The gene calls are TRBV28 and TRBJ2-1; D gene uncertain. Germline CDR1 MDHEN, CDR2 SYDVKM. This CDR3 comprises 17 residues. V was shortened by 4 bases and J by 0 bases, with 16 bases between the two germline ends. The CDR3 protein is CASSYPASESSYNEQFF. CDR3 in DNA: TGTGCCAGCAGTTACCCTGCGAGCGAGAGCTCCTACAATGAGCAGTTCTTC. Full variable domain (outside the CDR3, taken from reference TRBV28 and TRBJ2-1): DVKVTQSSRYLVKRTGEKVFLECVQDMDHENMFWYRQDPGLGLRLIYFSYDVKMKEKGDIPEGYSVSREKKERFSLILESASTNQTSMYLCASSYPASESSYNEQFFGPGTRLTVL.

The CDR3 reads CASSGDHTDTQYF. In nucleotides, the CDR3 is TGTGCCAGCAGCGGGGACCACACAGATACGCAGTATTTT. The V and J genes are TRBV7-2 and TRBJ2-3; D possibly uses TRBD1 or TRBD2 (5 bases each). V lost 5 bases, J lost 2 bases, and 8 bases lay in between. The germline CDR1 and CDR2 sequences are SGHTA and FQGNSA. This CDR3 comprises 13 residues.

The CDR3 here is CASSGSGVDYNEQFF. The DNA for the CDR3 is TGCGCCAGCAGCGGTAGCGGGGTTGACTACAATGAGCAGTTCTTC. This sequence joins TRBV5-1 and TRBJ2-1, with 8 bases identical to TRBD2. The V and J ends lost 4 bases and 3 bases, in that order; junction bases with no gene match: 6. Germline V gene lookup returns CDR1 SGHRS and CDR2 YFSETQ. This CDR3 contains 15 residues.

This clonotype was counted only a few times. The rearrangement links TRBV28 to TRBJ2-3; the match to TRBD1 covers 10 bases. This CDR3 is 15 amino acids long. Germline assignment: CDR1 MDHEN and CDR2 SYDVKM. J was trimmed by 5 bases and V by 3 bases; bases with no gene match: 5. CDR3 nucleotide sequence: TGTGCCAGCAGTTTCGGGACAGGGGAAGTAGATACGCAGTATTTT. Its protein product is CASSFGTGEVDTQYF. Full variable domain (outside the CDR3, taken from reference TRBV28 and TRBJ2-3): DVKVTQSSRYLVKRTGEKVFLECVQDMDHENMFWYRQDPGLGLRLIYFSYDVKMKEKGDIPEGYSVSREKKERFSLILESASTNQTSMYLCASSFGTGEVDTQYFGPGTRLTVL.

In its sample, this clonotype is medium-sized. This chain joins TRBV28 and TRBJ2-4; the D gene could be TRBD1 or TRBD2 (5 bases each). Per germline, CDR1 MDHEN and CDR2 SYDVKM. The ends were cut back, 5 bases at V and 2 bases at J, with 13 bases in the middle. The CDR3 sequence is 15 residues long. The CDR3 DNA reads TGTGCCAGCAGTCCCGGGACGGTTACCAAAAACATTCAGTACTTC. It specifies CASSPGTVTKNIQYF.

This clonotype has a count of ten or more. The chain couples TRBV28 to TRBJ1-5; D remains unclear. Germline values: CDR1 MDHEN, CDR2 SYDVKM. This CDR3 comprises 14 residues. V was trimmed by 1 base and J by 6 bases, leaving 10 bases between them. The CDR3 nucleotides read TGTGCCAGCAGTTTATCAGGCGAGGGTCAGCCCCAGCATTTT. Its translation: CASSLSGEGQPQHF.